The present T cell receptor (beta chain) was sequenced within a study of blood T cell repertoires in COVID-19. Overall study context: COVID-19 samples, acute and convalescent, were from the United States, Italy and Spain. PBMCs, B-cell-depleted T cells, or T cells provided the cDNA or gDNA that made up the material.

The CDR3 spans 14 residues. Trimming cost V 3 bases and J 5 bases; bases outside gene matches: 2. The germline CDR1 and CDR2 sequences are SGHTA and FQGNSA. Authors' data handling: Reference gene primers were amplified, and this amplification served to estimate nucleated cell counts. Measured with immunoSEQ multiplex PCR; TCRdb has only the in-frame clones, and not every one. Clone size and the V and J calls come from that table; the DNA yielded D and trimming. The table has under 200,000 clones, about 86% seen once; the top ten hold roughly 4%. This TCR was sampled from a woman aged 65 to 85 with acute or convalescent COVID-19. Sequencing input: peripheral blood. The chain has TRBV7-2 and TRBJ1-5; TRBD1 aligns across 9 bases. The CDR3 DNA follows: TGTGCCAGCAGCTTTAGGACAGGGGATCAGCCCCAGCATTTT. Translation: CASSFRTGDQPQHF.